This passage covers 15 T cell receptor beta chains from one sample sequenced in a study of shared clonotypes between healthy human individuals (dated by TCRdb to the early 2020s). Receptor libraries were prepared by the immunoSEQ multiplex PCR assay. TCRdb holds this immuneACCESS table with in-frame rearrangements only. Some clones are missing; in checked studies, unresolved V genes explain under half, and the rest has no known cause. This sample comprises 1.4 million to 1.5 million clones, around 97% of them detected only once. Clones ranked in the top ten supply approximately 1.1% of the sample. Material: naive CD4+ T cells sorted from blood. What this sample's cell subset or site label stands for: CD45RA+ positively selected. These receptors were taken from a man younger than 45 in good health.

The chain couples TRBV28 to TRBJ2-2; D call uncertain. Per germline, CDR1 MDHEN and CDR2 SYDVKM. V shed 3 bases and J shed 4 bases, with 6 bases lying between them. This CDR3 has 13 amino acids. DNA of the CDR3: TGTGCCAGCAGTTTTCCTAGCACCGGGGAGCTGTTTTTT. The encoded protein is CASSFPSTGELFF.

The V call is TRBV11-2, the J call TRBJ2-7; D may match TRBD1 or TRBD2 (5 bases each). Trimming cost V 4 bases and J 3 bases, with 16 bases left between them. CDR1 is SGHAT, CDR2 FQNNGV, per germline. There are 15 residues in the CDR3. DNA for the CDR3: TGTGCCAGCAGCTCCCAATTGAGGGGCGGCTACGAGCAGTACTTC. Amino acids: CASSSQLRGGYEQYF.

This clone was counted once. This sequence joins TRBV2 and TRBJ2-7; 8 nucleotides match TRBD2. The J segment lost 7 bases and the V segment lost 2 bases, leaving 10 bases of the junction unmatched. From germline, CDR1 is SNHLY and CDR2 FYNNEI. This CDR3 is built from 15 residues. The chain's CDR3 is CASSEISGRGREQYF. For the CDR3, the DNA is TGTGCCAGCAGTGAAATCAGCGGGAGAGGGCGTGAGCAGTACTTC. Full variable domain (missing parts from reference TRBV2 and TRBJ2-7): EPEVTQTPSHQVTQMGQEVILRCVPISNHLYFYWYRQILGQKVEFLVSFYNNEISEKSEIFDDQFSVERPDGSNFTLKIRSTKLEDSAMYFCASSEISGRGREQYFGPGTRLTVT.

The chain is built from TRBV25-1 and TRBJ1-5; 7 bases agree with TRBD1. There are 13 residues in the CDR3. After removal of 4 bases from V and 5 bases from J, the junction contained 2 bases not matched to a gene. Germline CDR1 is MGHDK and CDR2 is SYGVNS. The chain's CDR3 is CASSVGTDQPQHF. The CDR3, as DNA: TGTGCCAGCAGTGTCGGGACAGATCAGCCCCAGCATTTT.

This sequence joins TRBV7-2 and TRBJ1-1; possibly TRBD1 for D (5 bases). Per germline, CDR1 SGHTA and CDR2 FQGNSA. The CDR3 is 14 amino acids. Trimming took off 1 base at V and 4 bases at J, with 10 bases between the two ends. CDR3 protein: CASSLVSGPTEAFF. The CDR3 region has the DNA TGTGCCAGCAGCTTAGTGTCAGGGCCCACTGAAGCTTTCTTT.

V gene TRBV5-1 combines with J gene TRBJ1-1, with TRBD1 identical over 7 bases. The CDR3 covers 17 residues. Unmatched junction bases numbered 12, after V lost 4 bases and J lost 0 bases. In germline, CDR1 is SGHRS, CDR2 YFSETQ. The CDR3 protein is CASSPEGARVMNTEAFF. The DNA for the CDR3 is TGCGCCAGCAGCCCGGAGGGGGCGCGAGTAATGAACACTGAAGCTTTCTTT.

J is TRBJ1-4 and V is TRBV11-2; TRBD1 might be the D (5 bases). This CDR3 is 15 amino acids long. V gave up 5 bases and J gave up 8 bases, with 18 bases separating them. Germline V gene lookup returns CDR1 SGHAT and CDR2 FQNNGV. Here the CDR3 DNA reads TGTGCCAGCAGCGCAGGGAGTAGGCCGCGAGAAAAACTGTTTTTT. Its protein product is CASSAGSRPREKLFF.

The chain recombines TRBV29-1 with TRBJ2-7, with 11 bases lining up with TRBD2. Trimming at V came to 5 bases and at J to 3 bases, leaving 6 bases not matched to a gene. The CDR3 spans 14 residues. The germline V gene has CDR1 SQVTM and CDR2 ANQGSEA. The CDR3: CSVILAGVIYEQYF. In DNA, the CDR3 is TGCAGCGTTATACTAGCGGGAGTAATCTACGAGCAGTACTTC.

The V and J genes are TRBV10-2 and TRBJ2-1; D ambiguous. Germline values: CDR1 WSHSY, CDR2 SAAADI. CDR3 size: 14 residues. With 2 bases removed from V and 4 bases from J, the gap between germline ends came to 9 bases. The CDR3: CASSEARVYNEQFF. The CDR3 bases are TGCGCCAGCAGTGAGGCTAGGGTTTACAATGAGCAGTTCTTC.

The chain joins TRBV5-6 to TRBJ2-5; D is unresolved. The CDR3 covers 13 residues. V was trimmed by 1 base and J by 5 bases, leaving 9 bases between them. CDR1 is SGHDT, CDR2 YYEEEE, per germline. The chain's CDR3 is CASSLFPEETQYF. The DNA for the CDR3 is TGTGCCAGCAGCTTGTTTCCGGAGGAGACCCAGTACTTC.

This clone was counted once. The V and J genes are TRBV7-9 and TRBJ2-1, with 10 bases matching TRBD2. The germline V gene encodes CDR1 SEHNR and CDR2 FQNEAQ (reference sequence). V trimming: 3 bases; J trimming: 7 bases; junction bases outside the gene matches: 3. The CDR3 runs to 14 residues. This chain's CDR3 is CASSLGLARNEQFF. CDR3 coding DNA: TGTGCCAGCAGCTTGGGACTAGCGAGGAATGAGCAGTTCTTC.

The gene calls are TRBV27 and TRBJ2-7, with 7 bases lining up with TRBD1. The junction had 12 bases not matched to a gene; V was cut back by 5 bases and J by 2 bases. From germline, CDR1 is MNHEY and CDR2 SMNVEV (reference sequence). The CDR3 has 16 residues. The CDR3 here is CASSPRSRDRPYEQYF. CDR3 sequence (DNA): TGTGCCAGCAGTCCCCGATCCCGGGACAGACCCTACGAGCAGTACTTC.

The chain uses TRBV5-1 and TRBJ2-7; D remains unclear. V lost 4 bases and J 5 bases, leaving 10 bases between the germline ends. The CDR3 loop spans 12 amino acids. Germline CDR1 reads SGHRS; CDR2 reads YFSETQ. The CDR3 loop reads CASSQVSDEQYF. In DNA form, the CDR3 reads TGCGCCAGCAGCCAGGTCTCTGACGAGCAGTACTTC.

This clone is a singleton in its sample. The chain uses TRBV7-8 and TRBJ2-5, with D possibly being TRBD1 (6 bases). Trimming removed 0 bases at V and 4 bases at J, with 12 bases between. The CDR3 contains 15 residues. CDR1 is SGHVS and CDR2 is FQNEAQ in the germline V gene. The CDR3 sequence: CASSLAGVGGETQYF. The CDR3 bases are TGTGCCAGCAGCTTAGCAGGGGTAGGGGGAGAGACCCAGTACTTC. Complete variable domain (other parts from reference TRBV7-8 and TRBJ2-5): GAGVSQSPRYKVAKRGQDVALRCDPISGHVSLFWYQQALGQGPEFLTYFQNEAQLDKSGLPSDRFFAERPEGSVSTLKIQRTQQEDSAVYLCASSLAGVGGETQYFGPGTRLLVL.

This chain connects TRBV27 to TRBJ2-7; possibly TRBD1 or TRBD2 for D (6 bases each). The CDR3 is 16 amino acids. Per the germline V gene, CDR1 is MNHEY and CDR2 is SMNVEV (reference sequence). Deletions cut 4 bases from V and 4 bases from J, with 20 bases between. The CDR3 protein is CASSSALRGAGYEQYF. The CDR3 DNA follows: TGTGCCAGCAGTTCAGCCCTCAGGGGCGCGGGGTACGAGCAGTACTTC.